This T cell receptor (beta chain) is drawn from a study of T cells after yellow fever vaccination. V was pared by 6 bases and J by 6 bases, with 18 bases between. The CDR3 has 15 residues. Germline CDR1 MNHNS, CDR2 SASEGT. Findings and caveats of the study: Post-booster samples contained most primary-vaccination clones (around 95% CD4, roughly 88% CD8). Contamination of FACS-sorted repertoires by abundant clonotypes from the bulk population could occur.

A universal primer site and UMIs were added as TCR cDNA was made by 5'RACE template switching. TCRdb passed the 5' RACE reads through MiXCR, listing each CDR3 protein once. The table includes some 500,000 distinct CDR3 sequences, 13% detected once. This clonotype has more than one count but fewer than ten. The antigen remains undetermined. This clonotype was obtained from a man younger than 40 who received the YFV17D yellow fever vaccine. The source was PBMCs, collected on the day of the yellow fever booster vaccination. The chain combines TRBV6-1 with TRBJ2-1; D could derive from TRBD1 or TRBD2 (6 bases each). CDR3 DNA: TGTGCCAGCAGCCCCGCCAGGGGACTGTCCAATGAGCAGTTCTTC. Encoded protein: CASSPARGLSNEQFF.